One sample yielded the 3 T cell receptor beta chains listed below, sequenced in a study of T cell changes during pregnancy in multiple sclerosis. Measured with immunoSEQ multiplex PCR; TCRdb has only the in-frame clones, and not every one. The sample shows about 64,000 clones, 90% to 97% of them seen only once. The material sequenced was CD8+ T cells from peripheral blood mononuclear cells, taken after pregnancy. These receptors were collected from a female donor with multiple sclerosis, enrolled in a pregnancy study.

This chain uses TRBV7-8 with TRBJ2-1; possibly TRBD1 for D (5 bases). CDR1 is SGHVS and CDR2 is FQNEAQ in the germline V gene. The CDR3 consists of 17 residues. The germline V and J ends were trimmed by 7 bases and 5 bases, with 24 bases remaining between them. The CDR3 reads CASTLADNQSYDNEQFF. DNA for the CDR3: TGTGCCAGCACCCTCGCGGACAACCAGTCTTACGACAATGAGCAGTTCTTC.

This chain joins TRBV6-1 and TRBJ1-1, with 8 bases lining up with TRBD1. V lost 6 bases to trimming and J lost 1 base; unmatched junction nucleotides: 4. The V gene's germline CDR1 is MNHNS and CDR2 SASEGT. The CDR3 consists of 14 residues. CDR3 residues: CASRDRGPNTEAFF. The CDR3 DNA follows: TGTGCCAGCAGAGACAGGGGCCCGAACACTGAAGCTTTCTTT.

The rearrangement links TRBV7-9 to TRBJ2-7; 11 bases map to TRBD2. The CDR3 spans 14 residues. CDR1 is SEHNR and CDR2 is FQNEAQ in the germline V gene (reference sequence). Trimming removed 5 bases from V and 3 bases from J; junction bases left unmatched: 3. The CDR3 here is CASSTLAGGYEQYF. The CDR3 coding sequence is TGTGCCAGCAGCACCCTAGCGGGAGGCTACGAGCAGTACTTC. Full variable domain (rest looked up from reference TRBV7-9 and TRBJ2-7): DTGVSQNPRHKITKRGQNVTFRCDPISEHNRLYWYRQTLGQGPEFLTYFQNEAQLEKSRLLSDRFSAERPKGSFSTLEIQRTEQGDSAMYLCASSTLAGGYEQYFGPGTRLTVT.